The T cell receptor (beta chain) described here comes from a study of cytomegalovirus exposure and HLA in healthy donors. General study findings and limits: When presence/absence was analysed, sequencing depth was taken to be roughly uniform across donors.

With 60 Vbeta and 13 Jbeta primers, the PCR was carried out. Libraries were prepared by immunoSEQ multiplex PCR; TCRdb keeps only in-frame clonotypes and omits some of them. The table records some 66,000 clones, roughly 75% of them present only once. This clone was counted between two and nine times. The antigen is undetermined. Sequenced: PBMCs. The source is a man aged 55 to 69 in good health and CMV-seropositive.

The CDR3 here is CASSSSAGGGTDTQYF. The DNA for the CDR3 is TGTGCCAGCTCATCCTCCGCGGGGGGGGGCACAGATACGCAGTATTTT. This chain uses TRBV18 with TRBJ2-3, with 9 positions matching TRBD2. CDR1 and CDR2 (germline): KGHSH, LQKENI. V lost 5 bases, J lost 1 base, and 7 bases stayed unmatched. This CDR3 has 16 residues.